The 9 T cell receptor beta chains below were found in one sample sequenced in a study of siplizumab effects on memory and regulatory T cells. The method was immunoSEQ multiplex PCR; TCRdb's version includes in-frame clones alone and lacks a portion of them. The sample carries about 100,000 clones, approximately 94% recorded once. Source material: non-Treg CD4+ T cells sorted from blood. These receptors originate from a human donor in good health.

A word on this clone: This specimen includes other DNA sequences encoding the same CDR3. CDR3 in amino acids: CASSGGDRGLDYNEQFF. In DNA form, the CDR3 reads TGCGCCAGCAGCGGCGGGGACAGGGGGCTCGACTATAATGAGCAGTTCTTC. The chain employs TRBV5-1 and TRBJ2-1; 12 bases match TRBD1. The CDR3 contains 17 residues. Germline loops: CDR1 SGHRS, CDR2 YFSETQ. The J segment lost 7 bases and the V segment lost 4 bases, leaving 12 bases of the junction unmatched.

This clone occurred once. V is TRBV12-5 and J is TRBJ1-2; D not certain. Trimming took off 6 bases at V and 8 bases at J, with 16 bases between the two ends. Germline values: CDR1 LGHNT, CDR2 FRNRAP. The CDR3 runs 13 residues. CDR3 sequence reads: CASGPLIGDGYTF. CDR3 DNA sequence: TGTGCTAGTGGCCCTTTGATCGGCGACGGCTACACCTTC. The entire variable domain, with the rest obtained from reference TRBV12-5 and TRBJ1-2, is as follows: DARVTQTPRHKVTEMGQEVTMRCQPILGHNTVFWYRQTMMQGLELLAYFRNRAPLDDSGMPKDRFSAEMPDATLATLKIQPSEPRDSAVYFCASGPLIGDGYTFGSGTRLTVV.

For the CDR3, the DNA is TGCGCCAGCAGCGGACGTACCGGGAAAATTTATCGAGCTTTCTTT. Protein product: CASSGRTGKIYRAFF. V and J are TRBV10-1 and TRBJ1-1; D is ambiguous. The CDR3 extends over 15 amino acids. With 6 bases removed from V and 10 bases from J, the gap between germline ends came to 24 bases. Germline CDR1 reads WNHNN; CDR2 reads SYGVQD (reference sequence).

The chain carries TRBV11-3 and TRBJ2-1, with TRBD2 as a possible D gene (5 bases). This CDR3 region has 19 residues. CDR1 and CDR2 from the germline V gene are SGHNT and YENEEA. Trimming left V 1 base short and J 5 bases short, with 24 bases between. The CDR3 sequence is CASSLVLVRSGGSHNEQFF. CDR3 nucleotides: TGTGCCAGCAGCTTAGTTTTAGTTCGGAGCGGCGGAAGTCACAATGAGCAGTTCTTC.

This clone appeared a single time. V is TRBV30 and J is TRBJ1-2; D possibly corresponds to TRBD1 (6 bases). Germline assignment: CDR1 GTSNPN and CDR2 SVGIG (reference sequence). CDR3 length equals 13 residues. V shed 2 bases and J shed 7 bases, with 14 bases lying between them. The CDR3 region has the DNA TGTGCCTGGAGTATCGGGGGCTCGGGTGGCTACACCTTC. Its protein product is CAWSIGGSGGYTF. The whole variable domain, filled in from reference TRBV30 and TRBJ1-2, reads SQTIHQWPATLVQPVGSPLSLECTVEGTSNPNLYWYRQAAGRGLQLLFYSVGIGQISSEVPQNLSASRPQDRQFILSSKKLLLSDSGFYLCAWSIGGSGGYTFGSGTRLTVV.

The chain carries TRBV5-1 and TRBJ2-3; 10 nucleotides agree with TRBD2. Per germline, CDR1 SGHRS and CDR2 YFSETQ. CDR3 length equals 17 residues. The J segment lost 3 bases and the V segment lost 4 bases, leaving 11 bases of the junction unmatched. This chain's CDR3 is CASSPTLAGVGTDTQYF. CDR3 DNA: TGCGCCAGCAGCCCGACCCTAGCGGGGGTGGGGACAGATACGCAGTATTTT.

The chain employs TRBV19 and TRBJ2-1; tentatively, D is TRBD2 (5 bases). The CDR3 length is 14 residues. Germline V gene data show CDR1 as LNHDA and CDR2 as SQIVND (reference sequence). The germline V and J ends were trimmed by 6 bases and 2 bases, with 11 bases remaining between them. CDR3 sequence: CASSTLAPYNEQFF. In DNA form, the CDR3 reads TGTGCCAGTAGCACCTTAGCGCCCTACAATGAGCAGTTCTTC.

The rearrangement links TRBV7-9 to TRBJ2-5; perhaps TRBD2 as D (5 bases). Germline lookup yields CDR1 SEHNR and CDR2 FQNEAQ (reference sequence). Trimming removed 5 bases at V and 5 bases at J, with 15 bases between. This CDR3 has 14 amino acids. The CDR3 is CASSQTSLFETQYF. In DNA, the CDR3 is TGTGCCAGCAGCCAAACTAGTTTATTCGAGACCCAGTACTTC.

The chain has TRBV7-9 and TRBJ2-3; D not resolved. Germline V gene lookup returns CDR1 SEHNR and CDR2 FQNEAQ (reference sequence). This CDR3 region has 12 residues. Trimming left V 11 bases short and J 3 bases short, with 12 bases between. CDR3 nucleotide sequence: TGTGCCTCGTCGCCAGAAACAGATACGCAGTATTTT. It encodes CASSPETDTQYF.